A selection of T cell receptor beta chains follows, all from one sample in a study of blood T cell repertoires in COVID-19. Measured with immunoSEQ multiplex PCR; TCRdb has only the in-frame clones, and not every one. This sample carries more than 65,000 clones, about nine tenths of them seen once, and the ten largest clones take 5.5% to 8.5%. Sample: peripheral blood. These receptors all come from a man aged 50-60 years with active COVID-19. Each CDR3 is given with its conserved first and last residue. A D gene is named only where the DNA matches it firmly. Some rows have no size entry. The others give once, few or many, or a class for an expanded clone.

d_call j_call v_call clone_size cdr3_aa cdr3_nt
NA TRBJ1-4 TRBV4-3 NA CASSQGTAAQEKLFF TGCGCCAGCAGCCAAGGGACAGCAGCTCAAGAAAAACTGTTTTTT
TRBD2 TRBJ2-2 TRBV25-1 NA CASSESGLAARTGELFF TGTGCCAGCAGTGAATCGGGACTAGCGGCGAGAACCGGGGAGCTGTTTTTT
TRBD1 TRBJ2-5 TRBV10-3 NA CAISDPLGTGSETQYF TGTGCCATCAGTGACCCCTTGGGGACAGGGAGCGAGACCCAGTACTTC
NA TRBJ2-3 TRBV30 NA CAWKVTGSTDTQYF TGTGCCTGGAAGGTAACGGGGAGCACAGATACGCAGTATTTT
NA TRBJ2-7 TRBV6-6 NA CASSLEREQYF TGTGCCAGCAGTCTCGAGAGAGAGCAGTACTTC
TRBD1 TRBJ2-6 TRBV5-1 NA CASRDRDPGANVLTF TGCGCCAGCAGGGACAGGGACCCTGGGGCCAACGTCCTGACTTTC
NA TRBJ2-7 TRBV5-1 NA CASSLVTDYEQYF TGCGCCAGCAGCTTGGTTACAGACTACGAGCAGTACTTC
NA TRBJ2-5 TRBV4-1 NA CASSGRWAPRETQYF TGCGCCAGCAGCGGCCGATGGGCGCCAAGGGAGACCCAGTACTTC
NA TRBJ1-4 TRBV9 NA CASSGFSATLEGYEKLFF TGTGCCAGCAGCGGATTCAGCGCAACGCTGGAGGGATATGAAAAACTGTTTTTT
NA TRBJ1-5 TRBV6-5 few CASSSGQYSNQPQHF TGTGCCAGCAGTAGCGGACAGTATAGCAATCAGCCCCAGCATTTT
TRBD1 TRBJ1-2 TRBV11-2 NA CASSLGQGNYGYTF TGTGCCAGCAGCTTAGGACAGGGGAACTATGGCTACACCTTC
TRBD1 TRBJ1-2 TRBV28 NA CASSRQGARYGYTF TGTGCCAGCAGTCGACAGGGGGCGCGCTATGGCTACACCTTC
TRBD2 TRBJ2-1 TRBV11-3 NA CASSLTGGPYNEQFF TGTGCCAGCAGCTTAACGGGAGGGCCCTACAATGAGCAGTTCTTC
TRBD2 TRBJ2-1 TRBV24-1 NA CATTPGTSGDEQFF TGTGCCACCACGCCCGGGACTAGCGGAGATGAGCAGTTCTTC
NA TRBJ1-6 TRBV9 NA CASSSGDGYNSPLHF TGTGCCAGCAGCTCAGGGGACGGATATAATTCACCCCTCCACTTT
TRBD1 TRBJ2-7 TRBV6-2/TRBV6-3 NA CASSYTPTGWSGEQYF TGTGCCAGCAGTTATACCCCGACAGGGTGGTCGGGTGAGCAGTACTTC
NA TRBJ1-6 TRBV9 NA CASSAGHLYNSPLHF TGTGCCAGCAGCGCCGGACACCTCTATAATTCACCCCTCCACTTT
TRBD1 TRBJ2-5 TRBV9 NA CASSVDAGQGKTQYF TGTGCCAGCAGCGTAGATGCGGGACAGGGGAAGACCCAGTACTTC
TRBD2 TRBJ2-1 TRBV24-1 NA CATSGGKGTYNEQFF TGTGCCACCTCCGGGGGGAAGGGAACCTACAATGAGCAGTTCTTC
NA TRBJ2-5 TRBV28 NA CASSRGETQYF TGTGCCAGCAGTAGGGGAGAGACCCAGTACTTC
NA TRBJ2-1 TRBV21-1 NA CASSKELGLAGRSSYNEQFF TGTGCCAGCAGCAAAGAGTTGGGACTAGCGGGAAGAAGCTCCTACAATGAGCAGTTCTTC
NA TRBJ2-2 TRBV4-1 NA CASSQDRGRGASGELFF TGCGCCAGCAGCCAAGATCGGGGCCGGGGGGCCAGCGGGGAGCTGTTTTTT